The clone carrying this T cell receptor beta chain was recorded at least ten times. The sample belongs to a study of T-cell reconstitution after alpha-beta-depleted transplantation in children. TCRbeta library preparation incorporated unique molecular identifiers. TCRdb redid the calling of the PCR reads with MiXCR, one entry per CDR3 protein. The data hold about 370,000 distinct CDR3 sequences, with about 20% observed a single time. The sequencing here drew on PBMCs from the stem cell graft donor, taken from the stem cell graft. The sequence derives from a human donor who donated a stem cell graft to a child with acute myeloid leukemia.

The CDR3 reads CSARDSGTSGTIRSYNEQFF. The CDR3 DNA reads TGCAGTGCTCGCGATTCCGGGACTAGCGGGACCATACGCTCCTACAATGAGCAGTTCTTC. The chain links TRBV20-1 to TRBJ2-1; 13 positions match TRBD2. Germline V gives CDR1 DFQATT, CDR2 SNEGSKA (reference sequence). CDR3 length: 20 amino acids. Trimming cost V 5 bases and J 0 bases; bases outside gene matches: 16.